Listed here is a single T cell receptor (beta chain). What it binds is not known. The method was immunoSEQ multiplex PCR; TCRdb's version includes in-frame clones alone and lacks a portion of them. The sample records around 20,000 clones, about 90% being singletons. This entry comes from a study of T cell clones after liver transplantation. Whole-study results and caveats: A larger donor-reactive than third-party decline suggested partial antigen-specific deletion. The donor-reactive repertoire was only partly measurable in two subjects, lacking donor cells.

The source of this sequence is a human donor who received a liver transplant. Material: CD8+ T cells from blood, obtained before liver transplant.

CDR3 amino acids: CASSLEGNTEAFF. CDR3 DNA sequence: TGTGCCAGCAGCTTAGAAGGGAACACTGAAGCTTTCTTT. This chain uses TRBV11-2 with TRBJ1-1; D is unresolved. Between the trimmed V and J ends, which lost 0 bases and 1 base, there was a span of 3 bases. The germline CDR1 and CDR2 sequences are SGHAT and FQNNGV. CDR3 length equals 13 residues.